This TCR beta chain comes out of a study of T cell responses to AZD1222 COVID-19 vaccine. The ends were cut back, 0 bases at V and 5 bases at J, with 11 bases in the middle. The CDR3 is 15 amino acids. The germline gives CDR1 ENHRY, CDR2 SYGVKD. Profiling relied on immunoSEQ multiplex PCR, and the TCRdb table lists in-frame clones only, not all of them. The sample yields about 180,000 clones, about 89% seen once. This rearrangement joins TRBV10-3 to TRBJ2-1, with TRBD2 as a possible D gene (5 bases). The sequence derives from an adult in good health. The starting material was peripheral blood, obtained on day 0 of AZD1222 vaccination. CDR3 protein: CAISESMAGHNEQFF. Written as DNA, the CDR3 is TGTGCCATCAGTGAGTCGATGGCGGGTCACAATGAGCAGTTCTTC.